The 6 T cell receptor beta chains below come from one sample, sequenced in a study of blood T cell repertoires in COVID-19. Method: immunoSEQ multiplex PCR; TCRdb's copy keeps in-frame clones and lacks some. The sample contains roughly 410,000 clones, about 89% of which appear only once. The sequencing input was peripheral blood. Source of these receptors: a man in his forties with acute or convalescent COVID-19.

Comments on this clone: Other DNA variants within this sample encode the same CDR3. J is TRBJ1-5 and V is TRBV9; the D gene is possibly TRBD1 (5 bases). V lost 0 bases, J lost 4 bases, and 5 bases lay in between. The CDR3 is 13 residues long. The germline gives CDR1 SGDLS, CDR2 YYNGEE. CDR3 protein: CASSVAGNQPQHF. As DNA, the CDR3 is TGTGCCAGCAGCGTAGCAGGGAATCAGCCCCAGCATTTT.

The V gene is TRBV4-2, the J gene TRBJ2-1; 9 bases align to TRBD1. Per the germline V gene, CDR1 is LGHNA and CDR2 is YNFKEQ. Trimming cost V 1 base and J 6 bases; bases outside gene matches: 7. This CDR3 comprises 16 residues. DNA for the CDR3: TGTGCCAGCAGCCAAGTATCTGGGACAGGGATCAATGAGCAGTTCTTC. Translated, it gives CASSQVSGTGINEQFF.

V usage is TRBV7-2 and J usage is TRBJ1-2; no definite D call. The CDR3 is 14 residues long. V lost 3 bases and J 5 bases, leaving 13 bases between the germline ends. Germline assignment: CDR1 SGHTA and CDR2 FQGNSA. CDR3 DNA: TGTGCCAGCAGCTTGGCCAATGTCGTATATGGCTACACCTTC. Translated: CASSLANVVYGYTF.

V is TRBV5-1 and J is TRBJ2-1, with D maybe TRBD1 (5 bases). The ends were cut back, 4 bases at V and 6 bases at J, with 20 bases in the middle. This CDR3 has 16 amino acids. Germline-derived CDR1 and CDR2 are SGHRS and YFSETQ. CDR3 DNA: TGCGCCAGCAGCCCCCGGTTTGCGGCCCAGGGCAATGAGCAGTTCTTC. Encoded protein: CASSPRFAAQGNEQFF.

The V call is TRBV6-2 or TRBV6-3, the J call TRBJ2-7; possibly TRBD2 for D (5 bases). This CDR3 comprises 15 residues. Germline CDR1 MNHEY, CDR2 SVGEGT. V was cut by 4 bases and J by 2 bases, with 15 bases left in between. CDR3 nucleotide sequence: TGTGCCAGCAGTTTACGACATGGGAGAGCCTACGAGCAGTACTTC. As protein: CASSLRHGRAYEQYF.

This rearrangement joins TRBV5-1 to TRBJ1-6, with 7 bases aligning to TRBD1. Germline values: CDR1 SGHRS, CDR2 YFSETQ. The CDR3 totals 15 residues. V shed 5 bases and J 6 bases; nucleotides not matched to a gene: 8. The CDR3, as DNA: TGCGCCAGCAGGCCAACAGGGGCCCCTAATTCACCCCTCCACTTT. Translating it yields CASRPTGAPNSPLHF.